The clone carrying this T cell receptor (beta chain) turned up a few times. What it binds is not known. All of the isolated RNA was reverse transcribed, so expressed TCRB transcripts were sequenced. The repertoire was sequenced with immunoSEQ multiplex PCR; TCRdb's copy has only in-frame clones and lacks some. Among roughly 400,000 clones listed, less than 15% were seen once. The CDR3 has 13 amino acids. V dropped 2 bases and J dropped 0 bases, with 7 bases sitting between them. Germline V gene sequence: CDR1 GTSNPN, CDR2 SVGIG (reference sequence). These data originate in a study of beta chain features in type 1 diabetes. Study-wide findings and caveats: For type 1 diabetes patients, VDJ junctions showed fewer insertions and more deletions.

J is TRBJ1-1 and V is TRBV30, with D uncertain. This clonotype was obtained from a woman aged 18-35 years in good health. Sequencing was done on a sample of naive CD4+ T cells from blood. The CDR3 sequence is CAWSQQVNTEAFF. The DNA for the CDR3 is TGTGCCTGGAGTCAGCAGGTGAACACTGAAGCTTTCTTT.